What follows is one TCR beta chain and its context. There is no known antigen for this receptor. Base qualities are not recorded, but no much larger clone differs from it by a single base. The CDR3 sequence holds 15 residues, the cysteine and phenylalanine included. The CDR3 DNA has 45 bases and is translated from base 1. The junction carries 11 bases between V and J, which are trimmed by 1 base and 2 bases respectively. Looking up the germline V gene yields CDR1 LGHNA and CDR2 YSLEER. Every donor was a healthy Caucasian. The twin cohort comprised three pairs of female monozygotic twins, all aged roughly 18 to 30 years. CD4+ and CD8+ T cell populations were isolated with positive isolation kits from Invitrogen. The method behind the library was 5' RACE. The sequencing machine was an Illumina HiSeq 2000. Template switching added a universal primer binding site, and the final cDNA carried a unique molecular identifier that allowed TCR cDNA molecules to be counted accurately. Specific primers in the conserved constant-segment region were used to synthesize first-strand cDNA for TCR alpha and beta chains. To control for contamination, every cDNA library carried two barcodes: a SMART-Mk sample barcode plus Illumina barcodes. Two successive PCR steps introduced TruSeq adapter sequences along with Illumina sample barcodes. The Illumina HiSeq platform was used with custom primers to sequence TCR alpha and beta cDNA libraries. Per the source publication's procedure: MiGEC processed the raw reads to extract unique molecular identifiers, while MiXCR was used to determine the CDR3 positions. Recombination models were inferred per individual with the repgenHMM and IGoR tools using an EM algorithm. Shared clonotypes were analyzed with the tcR package in R, and sharing was normalized by the product of cloneset sizes. To study raw recombination without the effects of thymic and clonal selection, out-of-frame nonproductive sequences were analyzed. In-frame beta chains were kept once TCRdb had trimmed the public reads at Q25 with fastp and called clones with MiXCR. Identical CDR3 protein sequences are pooled into one entry, listed with their most common genes and DNA. The V and J calls were determined by TCRdb, not by the authors. This sample comprises some 190,000 distinct CDR3 sequences, more than 15% of them detected only once. 35% to 50% of the sample is taken by the ten largest.

The entry originates in a study of identical twins (dated by TCRdb to 2015 to 2016). Some background on the complete study: TCR alpha and beta repertoires from monozygotic twins, unrelated adults of various ages and cord blood were deep-sequenced to test whether fetal clonotypes persist. To rule out contamination, replicate twin experiments were performed at different times with different library preparation protocols. Findings and caveats that apply to the study as a whole: Compared with coincidental sharing between unrelated individuals, out-of-frame TCR alpha sequences shared between twins had an excess of sequences with low generation probability. In beta out-of-frame sequences, excess twin sharing was weaker, because having fewer shared sequences lowered the signal-to-noise ratio. Abundant cord blood beta clonotypes had fewer insertions, young adult naive repertoires showed a similar but weaker trend, and memory repertoires showed no such trend. In monozygotic twins, recombination models systematically underestimated out-of-frame TCR alpha sharing, but the models matched the sharing seen between unrelated individuals. Zero-insertion analyses could be partly confounded by invariant T cells such as MAIT and iNKT, although diverse VJ usage argued against such confounding for most clonotypes. Because the same donors could not be followed over many years, the conclusions depended on cross-sectional statistical analysis.

These data are also associated with another study on T cells expressing NK-cell markers. Drawing on the second study: TCR beta-chain repertoires were profiled in sorted CD3+CD56+NKG2C+, CD3+CD56+NKG2C- and CD3+CD56-NKG2C+ T-cell subsets from roughly eight donors. Seven of the eight sequenced donors were HCMV-seropositive and one was HCMV-seronegative. To restrict sorting to alphabetaTCR-expressing T cells, an anti-gammadeltaTCR antibody was added in several experiments. In over five donors, the dominant CD3+CD56+NKG2C+ clonotypes were found to rank among the top 10 CD8+ clonotypes and to make up 1.0-7.0% of CD8+ T cells. Those dominant clonotypes were again the most abundant among CD3+CD56-NKG2C+ cells in a handful of donors, at about 25-65%. Whether the expanded NKG2C-expressing T cell clones were specific for HCMV antigens remained unclear. All eight donors whose samples were sequenced were randomly selected healthy volunteers, three of them men and five women. HCMV-specific IgG was detected in serum with a commercial ELISA kit to determine HCMV serostatus. MIGEC was used to demultiplex reads and group reads by UMI, and MiTCR was used to assemble and quantify clonotypes. To remove erroneous sequences, TCR cDNA sequences were retained only when supported by two or more reads. The tcR package was used for downstream repertoire analysis, and clonotypes were matched across fractions by CDR3 nucleotide sequence plus V segment. Antigen specificity was annotated against VDJdb with VDJmatch, allowing one amino acid substitution in CDR3.

Sequencing was done on a sample of CD8+ T cells sorted from blood. The rearrangement joined TRBV4-3 to TRBJ1-1; no confident D gene assignment can be made. This clonotype was sampled from a woman aged 18-29 years in good health. The DNA is as follows: TGCGCCAGCAGCCAAGTGTCCACAGCCAACACTGAAGCTTTCTTT. Translated, this gives CASSQVSTANTEAFF.